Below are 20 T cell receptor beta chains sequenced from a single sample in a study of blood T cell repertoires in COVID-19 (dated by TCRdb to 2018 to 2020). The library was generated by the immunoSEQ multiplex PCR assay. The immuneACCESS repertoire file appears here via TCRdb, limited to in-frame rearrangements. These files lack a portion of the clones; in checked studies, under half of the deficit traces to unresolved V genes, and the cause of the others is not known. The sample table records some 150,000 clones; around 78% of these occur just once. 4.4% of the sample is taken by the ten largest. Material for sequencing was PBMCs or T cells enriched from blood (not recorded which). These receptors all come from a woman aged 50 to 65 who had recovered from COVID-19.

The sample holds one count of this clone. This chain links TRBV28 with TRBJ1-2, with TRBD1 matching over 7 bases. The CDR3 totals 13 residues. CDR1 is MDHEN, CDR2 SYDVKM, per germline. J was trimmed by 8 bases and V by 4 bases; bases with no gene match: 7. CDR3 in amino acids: CASSSPYRGGYTF. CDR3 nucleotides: TGTGCCAGCAGTTCACCCTACAGGGGAGGCTACACCTTC.

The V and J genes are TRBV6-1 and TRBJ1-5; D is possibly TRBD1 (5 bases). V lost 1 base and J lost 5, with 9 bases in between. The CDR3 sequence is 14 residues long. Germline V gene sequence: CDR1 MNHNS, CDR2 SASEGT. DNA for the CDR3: TGTGCCAGCAGTGAAGTACCAGGGTATCAGCCCCAGCATTTT. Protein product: CASSEVPGYQPQHF.

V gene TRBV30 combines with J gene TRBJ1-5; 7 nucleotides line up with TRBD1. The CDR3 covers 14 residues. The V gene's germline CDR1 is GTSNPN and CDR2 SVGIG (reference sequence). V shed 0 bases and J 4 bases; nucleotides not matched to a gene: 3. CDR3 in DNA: TGTGCCTGGAGTGTAGACAGGGAGAATCAGCCCCAGCATTTT. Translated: CAWSVDRENQPQHF. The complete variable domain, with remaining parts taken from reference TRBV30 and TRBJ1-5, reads SQTIHQWPATLVQPVGSPLSLECTVEGTSNPNLYWYRQAAGRGLQLLFYSVGIGQISSEVPQNLSASRPQDRQFILSSKKLLLSDSGFYLCAWSVDRENQPQHFGDGTRLSIL.

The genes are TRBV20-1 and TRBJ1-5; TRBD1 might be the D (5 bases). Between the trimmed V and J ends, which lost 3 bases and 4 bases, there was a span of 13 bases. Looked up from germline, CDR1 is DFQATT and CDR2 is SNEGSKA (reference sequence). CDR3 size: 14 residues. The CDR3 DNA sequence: TGCAGTGCTAGTGCCGACAGAATAAATCAGCCCCAGCATTTT. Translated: CSASADRINQPQHF.

DNA for the CDR3: TGTGCCAGTAGTAGGGGACAGACTGAAGCTTTCTTT. This sequence encodes CASSRGQTEAFF. The chain couples TRBV19 to TRBJ1-1; 7 bases are shared with TRBD1. From germline, CDR1 is LNHDA and CDR2 SQIVND (reference sequence). The CDR3 is 12 amino acids. J was trimmed by 5 bases and V by 4 bases; bases with no gene match: 1.

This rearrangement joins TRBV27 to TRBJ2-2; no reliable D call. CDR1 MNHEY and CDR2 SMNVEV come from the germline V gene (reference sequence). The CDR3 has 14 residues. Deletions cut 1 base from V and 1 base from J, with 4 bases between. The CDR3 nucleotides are TGTGCCAGCAGTTTATGGCAGAACACCGGGGAGCTGTTTTTT. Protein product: CASSLWQNTGELFF.

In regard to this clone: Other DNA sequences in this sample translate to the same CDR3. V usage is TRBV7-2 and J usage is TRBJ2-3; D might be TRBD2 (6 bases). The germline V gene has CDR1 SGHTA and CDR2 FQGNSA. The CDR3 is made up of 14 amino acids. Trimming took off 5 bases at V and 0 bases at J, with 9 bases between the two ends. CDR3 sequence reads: CASSRDSSTDTQYF. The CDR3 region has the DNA TGTGCCAGCAGCCGGGACTCCAGCACAGATACGCAGTATTTT.

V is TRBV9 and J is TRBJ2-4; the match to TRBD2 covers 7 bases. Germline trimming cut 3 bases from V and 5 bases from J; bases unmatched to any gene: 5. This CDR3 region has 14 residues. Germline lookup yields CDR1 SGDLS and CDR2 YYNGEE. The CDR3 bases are TGTGCCAGCAGCGCCCCTAGCGGTGAAAACATTCAGTACTTC. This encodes CASSAPSGENIQYF.

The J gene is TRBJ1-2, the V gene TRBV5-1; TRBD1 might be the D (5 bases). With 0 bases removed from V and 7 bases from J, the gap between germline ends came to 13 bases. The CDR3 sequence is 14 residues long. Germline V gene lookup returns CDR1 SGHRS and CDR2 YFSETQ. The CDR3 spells CASSLDQGGVGYTF. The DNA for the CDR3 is TGCGCCAGCAGCTTGGACCAGGGTGGAGTTGGCTACACCTTC.

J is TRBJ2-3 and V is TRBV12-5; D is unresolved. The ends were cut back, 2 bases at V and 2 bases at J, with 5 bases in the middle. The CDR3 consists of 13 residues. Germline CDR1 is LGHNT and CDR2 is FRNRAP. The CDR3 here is CASGLSSTDTQYF. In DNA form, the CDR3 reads TGTGCTAGTGGTTTGTCCTCCACAGATACGCAGTATTTT. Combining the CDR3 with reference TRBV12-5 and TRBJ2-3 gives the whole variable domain DARVTQTPRHKVTEMGQEVTMRCQPILGHNTVFWYRQTMMQGLELLAYFRNRAPLDDSGMPKDRFSAEMPDATLATLKIQPSEPRDSAVYFCASGLSSTDTQYFGPGTRLTVL.

The CDR3 sequence is CSAGQIVVEQERFF. The CDR3 DNA reads as TGCAGCGCCGGACAGATAGTAGTTGAACAAGAGCGATTCTTT. The rearrangement joins TRBV29-1 to TRBJ1-1; weak D call: TRBD1 (6 bases). Trimming shortened V by 7 bases and J by 14 bases, and 29 bases separated the two germline ends. Germline CDR1 is SQVTM and CDR2 is ANQGSEA. CDR3 size: 14 residues. The variable domain in full, with the rest retrieved from reference TRBV29-1 and TRBJ1-1, is SAVISQKPSRDICQRGTSLTIQCQVDSQVTMMFWYRQQPGQSLTLIATANQGSEATYESGFVIDKFPISRPNLTFSTLTVSNMSPEDSSIYLCSAGQIVVEQERFFGQGTRLTVV.

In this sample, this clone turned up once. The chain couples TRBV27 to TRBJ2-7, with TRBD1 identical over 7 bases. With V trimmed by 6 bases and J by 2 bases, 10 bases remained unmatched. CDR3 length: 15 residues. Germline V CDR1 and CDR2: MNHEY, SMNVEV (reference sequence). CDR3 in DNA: TGTGCCAGCAGCCCAAAACAGGGGAAACCCTACGAGCAGTACGTC. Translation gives CASSPKQGKPYEQYV.

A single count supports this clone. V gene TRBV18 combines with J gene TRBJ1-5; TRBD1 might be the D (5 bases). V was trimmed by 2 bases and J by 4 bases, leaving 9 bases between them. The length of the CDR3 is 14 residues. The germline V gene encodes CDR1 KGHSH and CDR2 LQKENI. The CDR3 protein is CASSPGPGNQPQHF. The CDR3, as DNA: TGTGCCAGCTCACCAGGGCCAGGGAATCAGCCCCAGCATTTT.

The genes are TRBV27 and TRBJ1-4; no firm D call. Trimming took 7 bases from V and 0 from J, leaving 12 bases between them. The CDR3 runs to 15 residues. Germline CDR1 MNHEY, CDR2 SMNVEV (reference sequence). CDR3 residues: CASTPTGTTNEKLFF. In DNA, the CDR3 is TGTGCCAGCACCCCGACCGGGACAACTAATGAAAAACTGTTTTTT.

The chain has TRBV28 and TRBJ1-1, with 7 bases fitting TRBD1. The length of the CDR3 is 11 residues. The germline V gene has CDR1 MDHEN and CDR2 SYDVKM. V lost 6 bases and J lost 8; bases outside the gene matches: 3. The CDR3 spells CASRLGQEAFF. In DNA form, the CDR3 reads TGTGCCAGCAGATTGGGACAGGAAGCTTTCTTT.

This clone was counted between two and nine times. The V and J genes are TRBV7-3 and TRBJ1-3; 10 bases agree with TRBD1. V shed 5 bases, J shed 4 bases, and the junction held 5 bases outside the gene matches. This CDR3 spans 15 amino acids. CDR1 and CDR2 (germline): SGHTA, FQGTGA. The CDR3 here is CASSEDRGRGNTIYF. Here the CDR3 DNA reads TGTGCCAGCAGCGAGGACAGGGGGAGAGGAAACACCATATATTTT.

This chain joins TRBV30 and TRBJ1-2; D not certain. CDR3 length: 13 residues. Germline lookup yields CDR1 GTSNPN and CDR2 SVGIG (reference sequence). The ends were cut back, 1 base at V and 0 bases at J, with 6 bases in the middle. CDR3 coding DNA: TGTGCCTGGAGTGGAACAGCTAACTATGGCTACACCTTC. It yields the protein CAWSGTANYGYTF.

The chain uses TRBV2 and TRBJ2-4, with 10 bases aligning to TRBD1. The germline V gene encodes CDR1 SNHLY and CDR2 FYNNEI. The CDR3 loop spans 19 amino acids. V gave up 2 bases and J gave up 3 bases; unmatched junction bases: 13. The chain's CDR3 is CASSESSLAGTGVKNIQYF. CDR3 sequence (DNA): TGTGCCAGCAGTGAATCGTCCCTGGCCGGGACAGGGGTCAAAAACATTCAGTACTTC.

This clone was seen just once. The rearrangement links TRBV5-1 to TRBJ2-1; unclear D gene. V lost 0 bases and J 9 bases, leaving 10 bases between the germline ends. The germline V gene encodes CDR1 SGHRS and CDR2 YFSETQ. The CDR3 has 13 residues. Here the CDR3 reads CASSLAVSGEQFF. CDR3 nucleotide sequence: TGCGCCAGCAGCTTGGCCGTGTCGGGTGAGCAGTTCTTC.

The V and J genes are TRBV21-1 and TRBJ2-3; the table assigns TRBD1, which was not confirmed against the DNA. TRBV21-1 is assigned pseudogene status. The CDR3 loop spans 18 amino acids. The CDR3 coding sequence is TGTGCCAGCAGCAAACGGGACACTACCATAATGAGGGCAGATACGCAGTATTTT. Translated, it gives CASSKRDTTIMRADTQYF.